This T cell receptor beta chain stems from a study of cytomegalovirus exposure and HLA in healthy donors (dated by TCRdb to 2017 to 2019). Broadly, across the study: An earlier analysis of 587 of the donors reported 276 Gb of sequence data and around 100 million unique TCR beta sequences obtained from 150 million to 200 million T cells. Both class I and class II loci were covered by HLA typing, at four-digit resolution. Donor age, sex, ethnicity and CMV serostatus were collected together with the repertoire data. Of the 350 to 450 genotyped donors, roughly 80% fell in the genetic ancestry cluster associated with self-reported Caucasian donors. A separate validation cohort of 100 to 150 different subjects was used in addition to the 666-subject first cohort. Typing coverage varied by locus: roughly 620-630 donors for A, B, C, DRB1 and DQB1; approximately 500 for DQA1; about 600 for DPA1; approximately 490 for DPB1. A later genetic analysis took genome-wide SNP genotypes for about three fifths of the roughly 700 donors and used that subset as a discovery cohort. A later analysis re-analyzed previously published TCR beta repertoires from 600 to 850 donors and added high-resolution HLA genotyping to study TCR occurrence patterns. The T cell repertoires of 666 subjects were profiled by immunosequencing and related to cytomegalovirus serostatus. In the later analysis, no new phenotypic data were used to find candidate immune exposures; instead, reliance was placed on TCR beta sequences and their occurrence across donors. Across about 370 genotyped donors of the cohort, an average of approximately 240,000 unique TCR beta nucleotide sequences per donor were sequenced, and roughly 20% of those sequences were non-productive. To predict cytomegalovirus infection status, the study brought together high-throughput TCR immunosequencing, statistical association of individual TCRs with disease status, and machine learning. In an earlier analysis of 550 to 700 of the donors, high-throughput TCR beta sequencing was used to judge whether each TCR beta V gene segment behaved as functional or pseudogenic. About 330 gigabases of sequencing data and 91 million or so unique TCR sequences made up an early release that covered some 640 HLA-typed donors. The study aimed to test whether cataloging public T cell receptors could reveal signatures of past pathogen exposure. All discovery cohort repertoires had been generated using a single sequencing platform. Because of strong linkage in the cohort, five DR-DQ haplotypes were treated as single units for association and clustering.

CDR1 and CDR2 are read off the germline V gene as SGDLS and YYNGEE. Unmatched junction bases come to 6, with V trimmed by 0 bases and J by 4 bases. The CDR3 runs 17 amino acids, cysteine and phenylalanine included. Only the CDR3 region is kept as DNA, spanning 51 bases read in frame from base 1. The cohort was made up of approximately 670 healthy bone marrow donors. At the time of sampling, all cohort members were nominally healthy, though unrecorded immune exposures were likely present. The donor tested CMV seronegative, placing the donor among the roughly 400 seronegative members of the cohort. Each donor provided a peripheral blood sample, and peripheral blood mononuclear cells were used for TCR beta sequencing. The Qiagen DNeasy Blood Extraction Kit was used to extract genomic DNA from the blood cell samples. The library was built by means of the immunoSEQ multiplex PCR assay. A mixture of 60 forward primers for TCR Vbeta segments and 13 reverse primers for TCR Jbeta segments was used in the multiplex PCR. A multiplex PCR assay on genomic DNA amplified the CDR3 region of rearranged TCR beta genes. On the Illumina HiSeq System, the amplified TCR beta libraries were sequenced as 87-base-pair reads. Processing in the source paper ran as follows. A later analysis tallied 70 million to 100 million unique TCR beta chains across the 700 or so repertoires, and about 12 million of those chains were shared by two or more donors. A nearest-neighbor algorithm error-corrected the raw reads and collapsed the reads into unique sequences, merging closely related sequences to remove PCR and sequencing errors. To assign V, D and J gene segments, CDR3 sequences were aligned to IMGT reference sequences. For a sequence to be retained, a match of at least six nucleotides to both a V gene segment and a J gene segment was required. Rearrangements were called productive when the CDR3 lacked stop codons and stayed in frame with V and J; all others were non-productive. Following IMGT convention, CDR3 was defined as the stretch from the second conserved V-encoded cysteine up to the conserved J-encoded phenylalanine. The earlier analysis of approximately 500 of the donors excluded sequences that lacked an unambiguous match to a single V gene segment. An earlier analysis of 587 of the donors called V segments functional above 56.7% productive rearrangements and segregating when the between-donor standard deviation exceeded 5%. A statistical classification framework was built to diagnose cytomegalovirus status from the catalog of TCR beta chain sequences. In a later analysis, V and J genes were assigned by comparing TCR nucleotide sequences against IMGT/GENE-DB human TR gene sequences. Using the TCRdist pipeline, a later analysis assigned CDR3 sequences along with most-parsimonious VDJ recombination scenarios. In a later analysis, each TCR beta chain was defined by its CDR3 amino acid sequence together with its V-gene family, and reads lacking a unique V-gene family were excluded. In a later analysis, 500 to 650 highly shared, low-generation-probability nucleotide sequences were removed to address suspected cross-contamination and a sequencing artifact. In a later analysis, a clonal expansion index was calculated for each public chain from normalized within-repertoire ranks of inferred template counts. In a later analysis, generation probabilities were computed with a VDJ recombination model fitted to out-of-frame rearrangements, and the resulting probabilities were checked against IGoR. In a later analysis, hypergeometric tests were used to score TCR-TCR, TCR-HLA and TCR-CMV co-occurrence, with a repertoire-size bias correction applied to TCR pairs. False discovery rates were estimated in a later analysis by permuting HLA or CMV assignments 20 times. In a later analysis, co-occurring TCRs were grouped using DBSCAN, and TCRdist sequence similarity was added for clustering within HLA-allele-positive subsets. Co-occurrence clustering excluded repertoires with fewer than 30,000 or more than 120,000 public chains, plus five with anomalous nucleotide sharing. TCRdb carries this immuneACCESS record with in-frame sequences only. Its versions omit some clonotypes, under half of them owing to an unresolved V gene in the studies checked, with the rest unexplained. V and J calls and clone size come straight from that table; D and trimming were deduced from the DNA. Counted in this sample were roughly 160,000 clones; more than 70% of them appeared once. Together, the top ten hold about 1% of the sample.

Broad study findings and their caveats: A group of highly shared sequence variants was considered likely to be a technical artifact of the sequencing pipeline. Immune exposure information for the cohort was limited to CMV serostatus. Because counts were too low, roughly 18 rarely observed V segments, including chromosome 9 orphons, were left out of the earlier analysis of some 600 of the donors. The cohort was sequenced for TCR beta chains only, and without alpha or paired-chain data the features that could be detected were limited. Several of the top co-occurrence clusters appeared to be linked to parvovirus B19, influenza, CMV and Epstein-Barr virus, according to a later analysis. According to a later genetic analysis, donors in an Asian-associated ancestry cluster had fewer N-insertions in productive TCRs than the approximately 670-donor mean. A later genetic analysis associated a missense DCLRE1C variant with V-gene and J-gene trimming of TCR beta chains, and an independent cohort replicated the association. In both the original and validation cohorts, the classifier was reported to diagnose cytomegalovirus status with high specificity and sensitivity. It was suggested by the authors that the approach could potentially be generalized to other disease states and immunological phenotypes. Assigning TCR associations to individual alleles was difficult when HLA alleles, especially DR and DQ, strongly co-occurred. A further reported finding was that TCR beta sequences accurately predicted the HLA-A and HLA-B alleles for most subjects in the first cohort. In a later analysis, HLA-associated TCR beta chains were found to be more clonally expanded and to have lower generation probabilities than equally common non-associated chains. Roughly uniform sequencing depth across donors was assumed in presence/absence analyses, although this assumption may not hold. Because HLA typing was unavailable for some donors at each locus, only the typed subset was used in association tests. A later analysis associated roughly 17,000 TCR beta sequences with specific HLA alleles at a false discovery rate of 0.05. Correlated functional status among segregating V segments might be attributable to linkage disequilibrium, but an unknown experimental factor could not be ruled out. Most TCR sequences were observed very rarely across donors, whereas some public TCRs were present in many individuals. Three of the identified cytomegalovirus-associated TCR beta chains were confirmed in vitro to be specific for cytomegalovirus antigens. A total of 150 or so TCR beta chains were listed by the study as associated with cytomegalovirus. In a later analysis, most CMV-associated TCR beta chains were found to appear HLA-restricted, with HLA associations seemingly driven largely by CMV exposure. According to a later analysis, TCR association rates differed among HLA loci, with DRB1 alleles showing the most associated TCRs and HLA-C alleles showing the fewest. Broadly in line with IMGT annotations, most TCR beta V segments showed up in productive rearrangements about 90% or about 30% of the time in an earlier analysis of around 600 of the donors. Some IMGT-functional V segments, including TRBV6-2 and TRBV6-3, could not be distinguished by the 87-base-pair reads and were therefore excluded.

Points on this clone: The antigen this receptor binds is unknown. Per-nucleotide qualities are absent, and no much larger clonotype sits a single base away.

Sequencing input: PBMCs. The chain links TRBV9 with TRBJ2-7; 14 bases in the junction line up with TRBD2. The source is a man aged 30-40 years in good health and CMV-seronegative. The nucleotide sequence is given as TGTGCCAGCAGCGTAGGGGGGACTAGCGGGAGTATGTACGAGCAGTACTTC. It translates to CASSVGGTSGSMYEQYF.